Listed below are T cell receptor beta chains from one sample, sequenced in a study of cytomegalovirus exposure and HLA in healthy donors. Some clones are missing from TCRdb's copy, which holds only in-frame ones; the method was immunoSEQ multiplex PCR. Altogether some 180,000 clones are present, roughly 8.7% being singletons, with the ten largest covering 1% to 1.5%. The specimen was PBMCs. The source is a woman aged 25 to 45 in good health and CMV-seropositive. Both conserved end residues are part of each CDR3. The order of the fields is CDR3 length, V gene, J gene, D gene, clone size, CDR3 protein, CDR3 DNA. A D gene is named only where the DNA matches it firmly. A clone size is listed for some rows: how often the clone was seen (once, few, many), or a class if it is expanded.

len: 14
v_gene: TRBV27
j_gene: TRBJ1-1
d_gene: -
abundance: -
CDR3aa: CASSLQGGYTEAFF
CDR3nt: TGTGCCAGCAGTTTACAGGGTGGGTACACTGAAGCTTTCTTT

len: 16
v_gene: TRBV7-8
j_gene: TRBJ1-1
d_gene: -
abundance: many
CDR3aa: CASSLVGAGMNTEAFF
CDR3nt: TGTGCCAGCAGCTTAGTCGGTGCAGGCATGAACACTGAAGCTTTCTTT

len: 12
v_gene: TRBV6-4
j_gene: TRBJ2-7
d_gene: TRBD1
abundance: -
CDR3aa: CASKDRVREQYF
CDR3nt: TGTGCCAGCAAGGACAGGGTTAGAGAGCAGTACTTC

len: 14
v_gene: TRBV9
j_gene: TRBJ1-1
d_gene: -
abundance: few
CDR3aa: CASSPSGGSNEAFF
CDR3nt: TGTGCCAGCAGCCCCAGTGGGGGGTCTAATGAAGCTTTCTTT

len: 15
v_gene: TRBV19
j_gene: TRBJ1-4
d_gene: TRBD1
abundance: few
CDR3aa: CASSAGTGSYEKLFF
CDR3nt: TGTGCCAGTAGTGCCGGGACAGGGTCTTACGAAAAACTGTTTTTT

len: 15
v_gene: TRBV5-5
j_gene: TRBJ1-1
d_gene: -
abundance: few
CDR3aa: CASSPVETPNTEAFF
CDR3nt: TGTGCCAGCAGCCCGGTAGAGACACCGAACACTGAAGCTTTCTTT

len: 14
v_gene: TRBV2
j_gene: TRBJ2-3
d_gene: TRBD1
abundance: -
CDR3aa: CATSKDRGEDTQYF
CDR3nt: TGTGCCACGTCCAAGGACAGGGGTGAGGATACGCAGTATTTT

len: 16
v_gene: TRBV4-1
j_gene: TRBJ2-7
d_gene: TRBD2
abundance: few
CDR3aa: CASSHVLAASFGEQYF
CDR3nt: TGCGCCAGCAGCCATGTGCTAGCGGCTAGCTTTGGGGAGCAGTACTTC

len: 14
v_gene: TRBV5-5
j_gene: TRBJ1-5
d_gene: -
abundance: -
CDR3aa: CASSLGNSNQPQHF
CDR3nt: TGTGCCAGCAGCTTGGGTAATAGCAATCAGCCCCAGCATTTT

len: 15
v_gene: TRBV5-1
j_gene: TRBJ1-2
d_gene: TRBD1
abundance: -
CDR3aa: CASSVAGQGNYGYTF
CDR3nt: TGCGCCAGCAGCGTGGCGGGACAGGGCAACTATGGCTACACCTTC

len: 15
v_gene: TRBV7-2
j_gene: TRBJ1-2
d_gene: TRBD1
abundance: few
CDR3aa: CASSLERQGAYGYTF
CDR3nt: TGTGCCAGCAGCTTAGAGAGACAGGGGGCTTATGGCTACACCTTC

len: 13
v_gene: TRBV5-4
j_gene: TRBJ2-7
d_gene: -
abundance: few
CDR3aa: CASSLERGYEQYF
CDR3nt: TGTGCCAGCAGCTTGGAAAGGGGGTACGAGCAGTACTTC

len: 15
v_gene: TRBV6-1
j_gene: TRBJ2-7
d_gene: TRBD1
abundance: -
CDR3aa: CASRPGTGRSYEQYF
CDR3nt: TGTGCCAGCAGACCCGGGACAGGCCGATCCTACGAGCAGTACTTC

len: 16
v_gene: TRBV7-8
j_gene: TRBJ1-2
d_gene: -
abundance: few
CDR3aa: CASSLLSGTLNYGYTF
CDR3nt: TGTGCCAGCAGCTTACTATCCGGGACACTGAACTATGGCTACACCTTC

len: 16
v_gene: TRBV6-1
j_gene: TRBJ2-7
d_gene: TRBD1
abundance: -
CDR3aa: CASSGIDRGSAYEQYF
CDR3nt: TGTGCCAGCAGTGGGATAGACAGGGGGTCCGCCTACGAGCAGTACTTC

len: 13
v_gene: TRBV11-2
j_gene: TRBJ1-1
d_gene: -
abundance: few
CDR3aa: CASSLGDNTEAFF
CDR3nt: TGTGCCAGCAGCTTAGGAGATAACACTGAAGCTTTCTTT

len: 14
v_gene: TRBV7-2
j_gene: TRBJ1-4
d_gene: TRBD1
abundance: few
CDR3aa: CASRQTAGGGKLFF
CDR3nt: TGTGCCAGCAGACAGACCGCAGGGGGCGGAAAACTGTTTTTT

len: 19
v_gene: TRBV11-3
j_gene: TRBJ2-7
d_gene: TRBD1
abundance: -
CDR3aa: CASSLDHFSGQPYSYEQYF
CDR3nt: TGTGCCAGCAGCTTAGACCACTTCTCGGGACAGCCATACTCCTACGAGCAGTACTTC

len: 15
v_gene: TRBV9
j_gene: TRBJ1-3
d_gene: TRBD1
abundance: -
CDR3aa: CASSARGPQGNTIYF
CDR3nt: TGTGCCAGCAGCGCCAGGGGGCCTCAAGGAAACACCATATATTTT

len: 14
v_gene: TRBV7-9
j_gene: TRBJ2-7
d_gene: TRBD2
abundance: few
CDR3aa: CASSLAGLAYEQYF
CDR3nt: TGTGCCAGCAGCTTAGCGGGACTAGCCTACGAGCAGTACTTC

len: 13
v_gene: TRBV30
j_gene: TRBJ1-1
d_gene: TRBD1
abundance: -
CDR3aa: CASLSTGRTEAFF
CDR3nt: TGTGCCTCGCTATCGACAGGGCGGACTGAAGCTTTCTTT

len: 14
v_gene: TRBV29-1
j_gene: TRBJ2-7
d_gene: TRBD1
abundance: -
CDR3aa: CSVGQGFYSYEQYF
CDR3nt: TGCAGCGTTGGACAGGGCTTCTACTCCTACGAGCAGTACTTC

len: 15
v_gene: TRBV7-3
j_gene: TRBJ2-3
d_gene: TRBD2
abundance: -
CDR3aa: CASSLSASGTDTQYF
CDR3nt: TGTGCCAGCAGCTTATCCGCTAGCGGGACAGATACGCAGTATTTT

len: 14
v_gene: TRBV6-5
j_gene: TRBJ2-7
d_gene: TRBD2
abundance: few
CDR3aa: CASSGLSGSYEQYF
CDR3nt: TGTGCCAGCAGTGGCCTCAGCGGGAGCTACGAGCAGTACTTC

len: 16
v_gene: TRBV9
j_gene: TRBJ2-5
d_gene: -
abundance: -
CDR3aa: CASSAVREDMKETQYF
CDR3nt: TGTGCCAGCAGCGCCGTGCGCGAGGATATGAAAGAGACCCAGTACTTC

len: 18
v_gene: TRBV7-2
j_gene: TRBJ2-5
d_gene: TRBD2
abundance: -
CDR3aa: CASSLGHRTSGRRETQYF
CDR3nt: TGTGCCAGCAGCTTAGGACATAGGACTAGCGGGAGACGAGAGACCCAGTACTTC

len: 14
v_gene: TRBV6-1
j_gene: TRBJ1-1
d_gene: -
abundance: -
CDR3aa: CASREGTGNTEAFF
CDR3nt: TGTGCCAGCAGGGAGGGGACGGGGAACACTGAAGCTTTCTTT

len: 14
v_gene: TRBV5-1
j_gene: TRBJ2-5
d_gene: TRBD1
abundance: once
CDR3aa: CASSSRTGGETQYF
CDR3nt: TGCGCCAGCAGCTCCAGGACAGGGGGAGAGACCCAGTACTTC

len: 14
v_gene: TRBV5-1
j_gene: TRBJ2-1
d_gene: -
abundance: -
CDR3aa: CASSFSGTYNEQFF
CDR3nt: TGCGCCAGCAGCTTTAGCGGCACATACAATGAGCAGTTCTTC

len: 17
v_gene: TRBV5-4
j_gene: TRBJ2-5
d_gene: TRBD1
abundance: few
CDR3aa: CASSWGGQGVHQETQYF
CDR3nt: TGTGCCAGCAGCTGGGGGGGACAGGGGGTACACCAAGAGACCCAGTACTTC

len: 14
v_gene: TRBV9
j_gene: TRBJ1-3
d_gene: -
abundance: -
CDR3aa: CASSLHSSGNTIYF
CDR3nt: TGTGCCAGCAGCCTCCACAGCTCTGGAAACACCATATATTTT

len: 16
v_gene: TRBV28
j_gene: TRBJ2-7
d_gene: -
abundance: few
CDR3aa: CASTRTTQHISYEQYF
CDR3nt: TGTGCCAGCACCAGGACTACCCAACATATCTCCTACGAGCAGTACTTC

len: 15
v_gene: TRBV7-9
j_gene: TRBJ1-1
d_gene: -
abundance: -
CDR3aa: CASSYGGSLGTEAFF
CDR3nt: TGTGCCAGCAGCTACGGGGGGTCATTAGGCACTGAAGCTTTCTTT

len: 15
v_gene: TRBV5-1
j_gene: TRBJ2-3
d_gene: TRBD2
abundance: -
CDR3aa: CASSLWAGVTDTQYF
CDR3nt: TGCGCCAGCAGCTTGTGGGCGGGAGTTACAGATACGCAGTATTTT

len: 12
v_gene: TRBV29-1
j_gene: TRBJ2-2
d_gene: -
abundance: -
CDR3aa: CSVVGVAGELFF
CDR3nt: TGCAGCGTTGTCGGAGTAGCCGGGGAGCTGTTTTTT

len: 15
v_gene: TRBV2
j_gene: TRBJ1-4
d_gene: TRBD1
abundance: -
CDR3aa: CASSLQGMSNEKLFF
CDR3nt: TGTGCCAGCAGTTTACAGGGGATGTCTAATGAAAAACTGTTTTTT

len: 16
v_gene: TRBV6-5
j_gene: TRBJ2-1
d_gene: -
abundance: few
CDR3aa: CASSYSGSHMVDEQFF
CDR3nt: TGTGCCAGCAGTTACTCGGGTAGCCATATGGTCGATGAGCAGTTCTTC

len: 14
v_gene: TRBV5-4
j_gene: TRBJ2-7
d_gene: TRBD1
abundance: few
CDR3aa: CASSRTGGIYEQYF
CDR3nt: TGTGCCAGCAGCCGCACAGGGGGAATCTACGAGCAGTACTTC

len: 14
v_gene: TRBV7-7
j_gene: TRBJ2-5
d_gene: -
abundance: -
CDR3aa: CASSLAAQGETQYF
CDR3nt: TGTGCCAGCAGCTTAGCGGCCCAGGGGGAGACCCAGTACTTC